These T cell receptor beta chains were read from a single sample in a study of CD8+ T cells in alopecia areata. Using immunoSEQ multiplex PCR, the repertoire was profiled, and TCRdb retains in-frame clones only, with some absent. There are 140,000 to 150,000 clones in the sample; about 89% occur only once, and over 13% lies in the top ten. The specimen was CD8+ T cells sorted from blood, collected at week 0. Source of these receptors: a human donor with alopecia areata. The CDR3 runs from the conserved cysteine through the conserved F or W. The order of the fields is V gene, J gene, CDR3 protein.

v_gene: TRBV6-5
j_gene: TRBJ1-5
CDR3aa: CASSWDIDQPQHF

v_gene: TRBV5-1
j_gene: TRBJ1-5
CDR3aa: CASSLVGHQPQHF

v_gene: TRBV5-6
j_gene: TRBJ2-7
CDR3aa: CASSSTSQGSNYEQYF

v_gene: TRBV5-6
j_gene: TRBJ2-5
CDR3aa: CASSLEYGKETQYF

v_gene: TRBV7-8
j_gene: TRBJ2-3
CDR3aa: CASSLGLRGDTQYF

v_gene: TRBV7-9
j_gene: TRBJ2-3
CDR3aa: CASSPAGGNTDTQYF

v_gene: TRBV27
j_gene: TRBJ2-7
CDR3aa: CASSSPSYEQYF

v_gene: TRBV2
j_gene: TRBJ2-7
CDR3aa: CASRAGYYEQYF

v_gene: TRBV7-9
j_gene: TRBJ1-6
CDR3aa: CASSSAFVIPNSPLHF

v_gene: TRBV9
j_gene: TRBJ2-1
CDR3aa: CASSAGLAGVDEQFF

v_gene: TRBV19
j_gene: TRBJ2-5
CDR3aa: CASSIEDGEQETQYF

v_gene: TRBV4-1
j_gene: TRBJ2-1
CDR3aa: CASSPGLASEQFF

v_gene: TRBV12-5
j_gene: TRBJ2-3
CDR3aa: CASGSTSRTANRTDTQYF

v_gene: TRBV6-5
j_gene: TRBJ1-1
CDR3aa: CASNADRANTEAFF

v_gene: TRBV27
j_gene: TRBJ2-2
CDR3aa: CASRVAARSNTGELFF

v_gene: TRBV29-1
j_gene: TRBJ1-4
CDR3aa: CSVELQEGELFF

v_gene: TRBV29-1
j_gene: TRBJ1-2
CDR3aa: CSVEPTGGEYGYTF

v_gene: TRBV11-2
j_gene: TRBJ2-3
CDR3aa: CASSLGTDTQYF

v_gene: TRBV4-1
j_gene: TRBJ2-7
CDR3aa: CASSQVTGVVYEQYF

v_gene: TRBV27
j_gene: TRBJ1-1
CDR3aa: CASSRQGTEAFF

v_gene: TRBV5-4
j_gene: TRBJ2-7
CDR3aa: CASSTRSGRGPDEQYF

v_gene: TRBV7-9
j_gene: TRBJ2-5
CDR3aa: CASRGKETQYF

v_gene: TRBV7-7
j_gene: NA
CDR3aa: CASSPSPEASYEQYF

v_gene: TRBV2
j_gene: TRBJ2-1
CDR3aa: CASSEGPGNEQFF

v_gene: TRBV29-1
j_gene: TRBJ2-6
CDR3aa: CSVQDRGRPGANVLTF

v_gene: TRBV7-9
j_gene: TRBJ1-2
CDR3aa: CATDRQANYGYTF

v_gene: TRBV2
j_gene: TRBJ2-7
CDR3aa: CASKINGGVSYEQYF

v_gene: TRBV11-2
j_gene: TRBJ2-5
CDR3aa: CASSLLSSQETQYF

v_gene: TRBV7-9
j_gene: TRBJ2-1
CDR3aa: CASSRQTTGLADNEQFF

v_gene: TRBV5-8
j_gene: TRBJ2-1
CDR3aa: CASSRTEHETYNEQFF

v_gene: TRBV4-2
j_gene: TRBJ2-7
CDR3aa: CASSQGLDDLGEQYF

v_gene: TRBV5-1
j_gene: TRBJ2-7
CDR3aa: CASSVTGGHYEQYF

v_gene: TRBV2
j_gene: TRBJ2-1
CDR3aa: CASSAQGLAGSPTYNEQFF

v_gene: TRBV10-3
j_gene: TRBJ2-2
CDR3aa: CAISESFTGELFF

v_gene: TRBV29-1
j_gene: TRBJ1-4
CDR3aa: CSVEEGDEKLFF

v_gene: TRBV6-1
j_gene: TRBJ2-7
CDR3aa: CASSVGQFTYEQYF

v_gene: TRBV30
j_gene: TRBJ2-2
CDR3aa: CAWSVPAGTGELFF

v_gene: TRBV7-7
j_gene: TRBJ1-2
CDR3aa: CASSPLSGSYGYTF

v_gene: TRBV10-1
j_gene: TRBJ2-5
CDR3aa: CASSEGVQETQYF

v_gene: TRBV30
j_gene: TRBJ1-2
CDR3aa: CAWTEAGGGYTF

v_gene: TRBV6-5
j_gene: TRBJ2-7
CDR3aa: CASSYSRLDPLEQYF

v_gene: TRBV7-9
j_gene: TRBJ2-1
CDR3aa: CASSGTGSRAYNEQFF

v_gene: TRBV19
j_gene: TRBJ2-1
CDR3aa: CASSIVGGRSYNEQFF

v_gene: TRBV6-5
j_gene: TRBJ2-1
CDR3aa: CASSYGWEGHNEQFF

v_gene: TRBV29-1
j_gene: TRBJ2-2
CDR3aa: CSVEAALTGELFF

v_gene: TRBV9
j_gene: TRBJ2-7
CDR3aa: CASSAGTRDYEQYF

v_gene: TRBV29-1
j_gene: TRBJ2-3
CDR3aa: CSVGSGRTTDTQYF

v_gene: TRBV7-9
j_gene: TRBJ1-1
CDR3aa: CASSPDKGPNTEAFF

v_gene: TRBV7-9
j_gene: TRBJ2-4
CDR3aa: CASSPEYPAKNIQYF